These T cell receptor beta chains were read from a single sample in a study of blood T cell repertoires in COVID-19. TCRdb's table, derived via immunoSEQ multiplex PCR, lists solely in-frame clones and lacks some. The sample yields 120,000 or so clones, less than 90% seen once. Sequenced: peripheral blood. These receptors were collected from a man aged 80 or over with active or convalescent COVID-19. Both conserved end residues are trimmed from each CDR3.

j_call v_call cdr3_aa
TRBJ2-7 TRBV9 ASSPTNRDSSYEQY
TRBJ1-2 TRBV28 ASRSGEGGYT
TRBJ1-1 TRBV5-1 ASSFPTGIPNTEAF
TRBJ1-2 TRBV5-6 ASSWDRANYGYT
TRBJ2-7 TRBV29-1 SVEVGQPSYEQY
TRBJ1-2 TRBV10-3 AISEGVTATNYGYT
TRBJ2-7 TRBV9 ASSATTGEATEQY
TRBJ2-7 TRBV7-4 ASSEGVAGYSYEQY
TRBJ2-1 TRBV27 ASSQRGGYNEQF
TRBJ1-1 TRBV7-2 ASSLVGQANTEAF
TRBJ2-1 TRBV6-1 ASSESWGGGEQF
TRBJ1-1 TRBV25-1 ASGARGTEAF
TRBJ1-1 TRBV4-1 ASSQPSGTGRNTEAF
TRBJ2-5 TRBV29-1 SVEGLAGDGGQETQY
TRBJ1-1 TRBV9 ASSVRPGTGIEAF
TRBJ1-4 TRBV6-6 ASRAGLSNEKLF
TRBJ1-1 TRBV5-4 ASPGGQGNEAF
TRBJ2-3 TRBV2 ASSLGRGATDTQY
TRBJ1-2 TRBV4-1 ASSQDRYGYT
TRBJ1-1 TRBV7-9 ASSPPGGGTF
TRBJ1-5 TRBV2 ASEGYSNQPQH
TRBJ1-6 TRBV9 ASSVVDRAGHSPLH
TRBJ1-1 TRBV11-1 ASRKGRGTEAF
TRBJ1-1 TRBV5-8 ASSLPRGRSAEAF
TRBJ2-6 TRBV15 ATSRGLGANVLT